The clone carrying this T cell receptor beta chain was found a few times. The CDR3 contains 15 residues. Between the trimmed V and J ends, which lost 3 bases and 5 bases, there was a span of 13 bases. Germline lookup yields CDR1 SGHAT and CDR2 FQNNGV. This sample stems from a study of T cells in localized non-small cell lung cancer. The method was immunoSEQ multiplex PCR; TCRdb's version includes in-frame clones alone and lacks a portion of them. The repertoire holds about 13,000 clones, with approximately 88% as singletons. The genes are TRBV11-2 and TRBJ1-4; possibly TRBD1 for D (6 bases). This sequence was found in a male donor aged 60 or over with stage I squamous cell lung carcinoma. The starting material was peripheral blood, obtained before any cancer treatment. The chain's CDR3 is CASSFEAGGNEKLFF. DNA of the CDR3: TGTGCCAGCAGCTTCGAGGCGGGGGGCAATGAAAAACTGTTTTTT.